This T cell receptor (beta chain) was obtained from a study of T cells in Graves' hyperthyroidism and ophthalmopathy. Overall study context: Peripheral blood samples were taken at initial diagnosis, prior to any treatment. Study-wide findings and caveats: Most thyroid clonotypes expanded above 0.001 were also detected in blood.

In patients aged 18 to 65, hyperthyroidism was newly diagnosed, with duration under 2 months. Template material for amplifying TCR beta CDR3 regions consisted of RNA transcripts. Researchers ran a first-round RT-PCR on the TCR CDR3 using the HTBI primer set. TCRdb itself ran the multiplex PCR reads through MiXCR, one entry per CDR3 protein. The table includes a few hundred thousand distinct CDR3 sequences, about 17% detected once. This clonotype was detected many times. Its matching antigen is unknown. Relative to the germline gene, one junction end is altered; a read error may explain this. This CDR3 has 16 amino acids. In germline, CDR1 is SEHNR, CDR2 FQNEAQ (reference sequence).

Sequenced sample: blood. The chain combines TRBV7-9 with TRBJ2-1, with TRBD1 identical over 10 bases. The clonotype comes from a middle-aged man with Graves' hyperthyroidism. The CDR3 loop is CASSPRTGGSYNEQFF. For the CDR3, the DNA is TGCGCCAGCAGCCCGAGGACAGGGGGCTCCTACAATGAGCAGTTCTTC.